A single sample gave rise to the 14 T cell receptor beta chains below, sequenced in a study of T cells in Graves' hyperthyroidism and ophthalmopathy. Amplification of TCR beta CDR3 regions used RNA as the template. The primer set for the first-round RT-PCR of the TCR CDR3 was HTBI. MiXCR, run by TCRdb on the multiplex PCR reads, gives a single entry per CDR3 protein. The repertoire holds approximately 720,000 distinct CDR3 sequences, with roughly 20% as singletons. Sequencing was carried out using blood. The source is a woman aged 45-60 years with Graves' hyperthyroidism that later progressed to Graves' ophthalmopathy.

This clonotype occurred many times. This chain links TRBV20-1 with TRBJ2-6; a weak D match, TRBD1 (6 bases). CDR1 is DFQATT, CDR2 SNEGSKA, per germline (reference sequence). Between the trimmed V and J ends, which lost 1 base and 0 bases, there was a span of 16 bases. This CDR3 has 18 amino acids. The CDR3 region has the DNA TGCAGTGCTAGAGTAGCTAGAACAGGGAACTCTGGGGCCAACGTCCTGACTTTC. This translates into CSARVARTGNSGANVLTF.

The chain uses TRBV5-5 and TRBJ1-2; D gene unclear. Germline CDR1 is SGHKS and CDR2 is YYEKEE (reference sequence). The V end lost 4 bases, the J end lost 0 bases, and 16 bases lay between the germline ends. This CDR3 comprises 16 residues. The DNA for the CDR3 is TGTGCCAGCAGCATACATCCGGACTCGGCTAACTATGGCTACACCTTC. Amino acids: CASSIHPDSANYGYTF.

This clonotype showed up just a few times. The chain has TRBV12-3 or TRBV12-4 and TRBJ1-6; no firm D call. The CDR3 has 18 residues. The V end lost 5 bases, the J end lost 3 bases, and 20 bases lay between the germline ends. This chain's CDR3 is CASSPTTRRSLYNSPLHF. In nucleotides, the CDR3 is TGTGCCAGCAGTCCGACCACACGACGGAGCCTCTATAATTCACCCCTCCACTTT.

This clonotype came up a few times. The conserved phenylalanine or tryptophan is not found at the CDR3 terminus, so this likely reflects a read error. V is TRBV6-2 or TRBV6-3 and J is TRBJ2-6; D remains unclear. V was pared by 2 bases and J by 2 bases, with 7 bases between. This CDR3 contains 15 residues. CDR1 is MNHEY, CDR2 SVGEGT, per germline. The CDR3 region is CASSYAITGANVLTL. The CDR3 nucleotides are TGTGCCAGCAGTTACGCGATAACTGGGGCCAACGTCCTGACTCTC.

This clonotype was found a few times. The chain recombines TRBV20-1 with TRBJ1-2; D unclear. Germline V gene lookup returns CDR1 DFQATT and CDR2 SNEGSKA (reference sequence). The CDR3 has 13 amino acids. V was pared by 0 bases and J by 2 bases, with 7 bases between. The CDR3 region has the DNA TGCAGTGCTAGAGAACCCCTGAACTATGGCTACACCTTC. It encodes CSAREPLNYGYTF.

In its sample, this clonotype was seen a few times. The V gene is TRBV9, the J gene TRBJ2-1; 8 bases are shared with TRBD2. Trimming took 1 base from V and 2 from J; bases not matched to a gene: 5. This CDR3 is 16 amino acids long. CDR1 is SGDLS, CDR2 YYNGEE, per germline. CDR3 amino acids: CASSVSGGLTYNEQFF. CDR3 in DNA: TGTGCCAGCAGCGTAAGCGGGGGCCTAACCTACAATGAGCAGTTCTTC.

This clonotype was picked up one time. The rearrangement uses TRBV20-1 and TRBJ2-3; 10 bases agree with TRBD2. The CDR3 runs to 14 residues. The trim removed 5 bases at V and 2 bases at J, leaving 4 bases unmatched. Germline V CDR1 and CDR2: DFQATT, SNEGSKA (reference sequence). CDR3 sequence: CSALTSGDTDTQYF. CDR3 bases: TGCAGTGCTCTCACTAGCGGGGACACAGATACGCAGTATTTT.

Only a few counts were recorded for this clonotype. The gene calls are TRBV7-9 and TRBJ1-5, with 8 bases aligning to TRBD1. The CDR3 consists of 15 residues. Unmatched junction bases numbered 5, after V lost 2 bases and J lost 5 bases. Germline assignment: CDR1 SEHNR and CDR2 FQNEAQ (reference sequence). The DNA of the CDR3 is TGTGCCAGCAGCTTATCTGTCAGGGGGCATCAGCCCCAGCATTTT. This gives the protein CASSLSVRGHQPQHF.

Ten or more counts support this clonotype. V and J are TRBV20-1 and TRBJ2-2; TRBD1 might be the D (6 bases). Per the germline V gene, CDR1 is DFQATT and CDR2 is SNEGSKA (reference sequence). Trimming pared 6 bases from V and 2 bases from J, leaving 13 bases between. The CDR3 sequence is 14 residues long. CDR3 in amino acids: CSARPGQNTGELFF. CDR3 DNA: TGCAGTGCCCGACCGGGACAAAACACCGGGGAGCTGTTTTTT.

The chain recombines TRBV27 with TRBJ2-7, with 7 nucleotides matching TRBD2. This CDR3 is 13 amino acids long. The V segment lost 3 bases and the J segment 9 bases; nucleotides outside the gene matches: 8. From germline, CDR1 is MNHEY and CDR2 SMNVEV (reference sequence). The CDR3 is CASSLPGGIAQYF. CDR3 DNA: TGTGCCAGCAGTTTGCCGGGGGGAATCGCGCAGTACTTC.

This clonotype was observed many times. This chain connects TRBV2 to TRBJ2-7; D is unresolved. Germline values: CDR1 SNHLY, CDR2 FYNNEI. The V end lost 3 bases, the J end lost 7 bases, and 7 bases lay between the germline ends. CDR3 length: 11 amino acids. The CDR3 DNA is TGTGCCAGCAGTGAGTGGTCGGAGCAGTACTTC. This encodes CASSEWSEQYF. The whole variable domain, filled in from reference TRBV2 and TRBJ2-7, reads EPEVTQTPSHQVTQMGQEVILRCVPISNHLYFYWYRQILGQKVEFLVSFYNNEISEKSEIFDDQFSVERPDGSNFTLKIRSTKLEDSAMYFCASSEWSEQYFGPGTRLTVT.

This clonotype was detected ten times or more. The V gene is TRBV3-1, the J gene TRBJ1-2, with TRBD1 identical over 8 bases. J was trimmed by 4 bases and V by 6 bases; bases with no gene match: 7. The CDR3 runs 14 residues. Germline V gene lookup returns CDR1 LGHDT and CDR2 YNNKEL (reference sequence). This CDR3 reads CASRYGGTGYGYTF. CDR3 DNA sequence: TGTGCCAGCAGGTACGGTGGGACAGGCTATGGCTACACCTTC.

This rearrangement joins TRBV19 to TRBJ1-5, with D perhaps matching TRBD1 (5 bases). Germline V gene data show CDR1 as LNHDA and CDR2 as SQIVND (reference sequence). The CDR3 consists of 16 residues. V was trimmed by 6 bases and J by 6 bases, leaving 21 bases between them. The CDR3 here is CASSFGRDVLSQPQHF. CDR3 DNA: TGTGCCAGTAGCTTCGGGAGGGACGTTTTGAGTCAGCCCCAGCATTTT.

This clonotype showed up just a few times. The DNA of the CDR3 is TGTGCCAGTAGTATGCTAGGGAACACTGAAGCTTTCTTT. Protein: CASSMLGNTEAFF. The chain has TRBV19 and TRBJ1-1; unclear D gene. The length of the CDR3 is 13 residues. Trimming cost V 3 bases and J 1 base, with 6 bases left between them. Germline CDR1 and CDR2: LNHDA and SQIVND (reference sequence).